This passage covers 5 T cell receptor beta chains from one sample sequenced in a study of cytomegalovirus exposure and HLA in healthy donors. TCRdb's table, derived via immunoSEQ multiplex PCR, lists solely in-frame clones and lacks some. The repertoire holds about 260,000 clones, roughly 91% seen once, with approximately 3% in the top ten. The sample comprised PBMCs. Every receptor here comes from a young woman in good health and CMV-seronegative.

The genes are TRBV7-9 and TRBJ1-1, with D uncertain. The CDR3 runs 11 residues. CDR1 SEHNR and CDR2 FQNEAQ come from the germline V gene (reference sequence). Deletions cut 4 bases from V and 9 bases from J, with 9 bases between. DNA for the CDR3: TGTGCCAGCAGCTCCACAGAGCAAGCTTTCTTT. It yields the protein CASSSTEQAFF.

Here the CDR3 reads CASSTTVTYEQYF. CDR3 nucleotides: TGTGCCAGCAGCACAACAGTTACCTACGAGCAGTACTTC. V and J are TRBV7-9 and TRBJ2-7; D remains unclear. Germline V gene sequence: CDR1 SEHNR, CDR2 FQNEAQ (reference sequence). V dropped 5 bases and J dropped 2 bases, with 10 bases sitting between them. The CDR3 length is 13 residues.

The chain has TRBV28 and TRBJ2-7; 7 bases are a match to TRBD1. After removal of 5 bases from V and 5 bases from J, the junction contained 6 bases not matched to a gene. The CDR3 extends over 13 amino acids. Germline lookup yields CDR1 MDHEN and CDR2 SYDVKM. The CDR3 nucleotides read TGTGCCAGCAGTCGACAGGGAGTAAACGAGCAGTACTTC. Translation: CASSRQGVNEQYF.

The rearrangement uses TRBV15 and TRBJ1-2; 7 bases align to TRBD1. The CDR3 covers 17 residues. Germline V gives CDR1 LNHNV, CDR2 YYDKDF (reference sequence). The J segment lost 2 bases and the V segment lost 4 bases, leaving 13 bases of the junction unmatched. CDR3 amino acids: CATSTPGQQERNYGYTF. Written as DNA, the CDR3 is TGTGCCACCAGCACTCCGGGACAGCAGGAAAGGAACTATGGCTACACCTTC.

The genes are TRBV29-1 and TRBJ2-1; D is unresolved. Germline V CDR1 and CDR2: SQVTM, ANQGSEA. Trimming pared 1 base from V and 8 bases from J, leaving 12 bases between. The CDR3 loop spans 13 amino acids. CDR3 coding DNA: TGCAGCGTTGAAGTTACTTACCGGGATGAGCAGTTCTTC. It translates to CSVEVTYRDEQFF.